This T cell receptor (beta chain) was sequenced during a study of regulatory T cells in long-lasting Graves disease. With respect to this clonotype: Its antigen is not identified.

This CDR3 region has 13 residues. Germline trimming cut 5 bases from V and 7 bases from J; bases unmatched to any gene: 5. CDR1 and CDR2 (germline): MNHNS, SASEGT. Time point meaning: persistent/refractory GD, antithyroid drugs over 5 years with positive TRAb. TCR sequences were obtained from RNA taken from PBMCs. Construction of the TCR beta libraries employed iRepertoire HTBI primers in conjunction with Arm-PCR of CDR3 regions. MiXCR, applied by TCRdb to the multiplex PCR reads, yields one record per CDR3 protein. The data contain around 460,000 distinct CDR3 sequences, approximately 23% of them singletons. The study's findings and limits: Samples came from peripheral blood alone, without thyroid tissue.

The sequencing used peripheral blood mononuclear cells (PBMCs), collected when the disease was refractory, from a patient treated with antithyroid drugs. The TCR sequence derives from a female donor with Graves disease. The chain couples TRBV6-1 to TRBJ1-2, with 9 bases that match TRBD1. The CDR3 is CASSTGGKLGYTF. The CDR3 bases are TGTGCCAGCAGTACAGGGGGCAAGCTTGGCTACACCTTC.